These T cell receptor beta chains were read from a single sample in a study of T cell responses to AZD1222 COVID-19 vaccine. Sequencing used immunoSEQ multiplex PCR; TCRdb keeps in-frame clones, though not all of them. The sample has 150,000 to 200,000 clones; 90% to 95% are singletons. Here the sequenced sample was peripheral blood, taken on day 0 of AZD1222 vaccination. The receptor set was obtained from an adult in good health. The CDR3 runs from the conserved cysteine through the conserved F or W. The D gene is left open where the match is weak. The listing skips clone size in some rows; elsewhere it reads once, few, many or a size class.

CDR3nt: TGTGCCAGCAGTTTTAGTCTCGGCACTGAAGCTTTCTTT
CDR3aa: CASSFSLGTEAFF
abundance: .
j_gene: TRBJ1-1
v_gene: TRBV12-3/TRBV12-4
d_gene: .

CDR3nt: TGTGCCAGCAAAAGGACAAGGCAGACCTCGCGACGCGAAGCTTTCTTT
CDR3aa: CASKRTRQTSRREAFF
abundance: .
j_gene: TRBJ1-1
v_gene: TRBV27
d_gene: .

CDR3nt: TGCGCCAGCAGCCGGAACAAAGGCACTGAAGCTTTCTTT
CDR3aa: CASSRNKGTEAFF
abundance: .
j_gene: TRBJ1-1
v_gene: TRBV4-3
d_gene: .

CDR3nt: TGTGCCAGCAGGACAAGGGGGCAATCCCCCTGGGGCTACACCTTC
CDR3aa: CASRTRGQSPWGYTF
abundance: .
j_gene: TRBJ1-2
v_gene: TRBV27
d_gene: TRBD1

CDR3nt: TGTGCCAGCAGCTTCGCAGGATCCACAGATACGCAGTATTTT
CDR3aa: CASSFAGSTDTQYF
abundance: .
j_gene: TRBJ2-3
v_gene: TRBV5-8
d_gene: .

CDR3nt: TGTGCCAGCTCACTTTCGGCAGGGGCAGGCGGGACTGAAGCTTTCTTT
CDR3aa: CASSLSAGAGGTEAFF
abundance: .
j_gene: TRBJ1-1
v_gene: TRBV18
d_gene: .

CDR3nt: TGTGCCAGCAGCTTAAGTCTAGCTTCTTCCGGGGAGCTGTTTTTT
CDR3aa: CASSLSLASSGELFF
abundance: .
j_gene: TRBJ2-2
v_gene: TRBV7-3
d_gene: .

CDR3nt: TGTGCCAGCAAGGGGGGACAGGGGGTTTTGTTGGCTAATGAAAAACTGTTTTTT
CDR3aa: CASKGGQGVLLANEKLFF
abundance: .
j_gene: TRBJ1-4
v_gene: TRBV19
d_gene: TRBD1

CDR3nt: TGTGCCAGCAGCTTAGGGTCCACTAATACGCAGTATTTT
CDR3aa: CASSLGSTNTQYF
abundance: .
j_gene: TRBJ2-3
v_gene: TRBV7-9
d_gene: .

CDR3nt: TGTGCCAGCAGTTTAGGGCCAGGGGAAATCCTCGAGCAGTACTTC
CDR3aa: CASSLGPGEILEQYF
abundance: once
j_gene: TRBJ2-7
v_gene: TRBV28
d_gene: .

CDR3nt: TGTGCCAGCAGCTTAACGGGGACAGATACGCAGTATTTT
CDR3aa: CASSLTGTDTQYF
abundance: .
j_gene: TRBJ2-3
v_gene: TRBV7-3
d_gene: .

CDR3nt: TGTGCCAGTAGAAAACAAAATTTTCAGGGCACTGAAGCTTTCTTT
CDR3aa: CASRKQNFQGTEAFF
abundance: .
j_gene: TRBJ1-1
v_gene: TRBV19
d_gene: .

CDR3nt: TGTGCCAGCAGCCGCGGACAGGGGGCGCGGTACGAGCAGTACTTC
CDR3aa: CASSRGQGARYEQYF
abundance: .
j_gene: TRBJ2-7
v_gene: TRBV7-2
d_gene: TRBD1

CDR3nt: TGCGCCAGCAGCCAAGATGCGGGGGGCCCCTATAGCAATCAGCCCCAGCATTTT
CDR3aa: CASSQDAGGPYSNQPQHF
abundance: .
j_gene: TRBJ1-5
v_gene: TRBV4-3
d_gene: .

CDR3nt: TGTGCCATCAGTGATTACCACCTAGGGAACATTCAGTACTTC
CDR3aa: CAISDYHLGNIQYF
abundance: once
j_gene: TRBJ2-4
v_gene: TRBV10-3
d_gene: .

CDR3nt: TGTGCCACCCGCGCCGGGACAGGGAATAACTATGGCTACACCTTC
CDR3aa: CATRAGTGNNYGYTF
abundance: .
j_gene: TRBJ1-2
v_gene: TRBV10-3
d_gene: TRBD1

CDR3nt: TGTGCCACCAGTGCTCGGGTCCAGGCTGGGAGCTACAATGAGCAGTTCTTC
CDR3aa: CATSARVQAGSYNEQFF
abundance: .
j_gene: TRBJ2-1
v_gene: TRBV24-1
d_gene: .

CDR3nt: TGCGCCAGCAGCCAAGTGAGGGACTCCTACGAGCAGTACTTC
CDR3aa: CASSQVRDSYEQYF
abundance: .
j_gene: TRBJ2-7
v_gene: TRBV4-1
d_gene: .

CDR3nt: TGTGCCAGTAGTATAGGGCCTGGCTCAGCGCTTATTACCTACGAGCAGTACTTC
CDR3aa: CASSIGPGSALITYEQYF
abundance: .
j_gene: TRBJ2-7
v_gene: TRBV19
d_gene: .

CDR3nt: TGTGCCAGCAGCCAGGTGGTGAACGGGCTTGAAGCTTTCTTT
CDR3aa: CASSQVVNGLEAFF
abundance: .
j_gene: TRBJ1-1
v_gene: TRBV4-2
d_gene: .

CDR3nt: TGTGCCACCAGTGATGAAGGTTCAGGACGGATGTACTTC
CDR3aa: CATSDEGSGRMYF
abundance: .
j_gene: TRBJ2-7
v_gene: TRBV24-1
d_gene: .

CDR3nt: TGCAGCGTTACGCGGACACTGAACACTGAAGCTTTCTTT
CDR3aa: CSVTRTLNTEAFF
abundance: .
j_gene: TRBJ1-1
v_gene: TRBV29-1
d_gene: .

CDR3nt: TGTGCCAGCAGCTTGATGGAACAGATAAACACCGGGGAGCTGTTTTTT
CDR3aa: CASSLMEQINTGELFF
abundance: .
j_gene: TRBJ2-2
v_gene: TRBV5-4
d_gene: .

CDR3nt: TGTGCCAGCAGCAGGACAGGGGGCGAGGGGCAGCCCCAGCATTTT
CDR3aa: CASSRTGGEGQPQHF
abundance: .
j_gene: TRBJ1-5
v_gene: TRBV7-9
d_gene: TRBD1

CDR3nt: TGTGCCAGCAGCTTAGATTCGGGTCCCTACGAGCAGTACTTC
CDR3aa: CASSLDSGPYEQYF
abundance: .
j_gene: TRBJ2-7
v_gene: TRBV7-6
d_gene: .

CDR3nt: TGCAGCGTCCGAAAATCTGGGGCCAACGTCCTGACTTTC
CDR3aa: CSVRKSGANVLTF
abundance: .
j_gene: TRBJ2-6
v_gene: TRBV29-1
d_gene: .

CDR3nt: TGTGCCAGCAGCCTGGACGGTGGTTTGGACACTGAAGCTTTCTTT
CDR3aa: CASSLDGGLDTEAFF
abundance: .
j_gene: TRBJ1-1
v_gene: TRBV6-5
d_gene: .

CDR3nt: TGTGCCACAAGAGGAGGAGGGGGCTTTGTAAAGCAGCCCCAGCATTTT
CDR3aa: CATRGGGGFVKQPQHF
abundance: .
j_gene: TRBJ1-5
v_gene: TRBV3-1/TRBV3-2
d_gene: TRBD1

CDR3nt: TGTGCCAGCAGCCAAGGAACGCCCGAGCAGTACTTC
CDR3aa: CASSQGTPEQYF
abundance: .
j_gene: TRBJ2-7
v_gene: TRBV3-1/TRBV3-2
d_gene: .

CDR3nt: TGTGCCAGCAGTTTCCCTCTCCGAAGCTATGGCTACACCTTC
CDR3aa: CASSFPLRSYGYTF
abundance: .
j_gene: TRBJ1-2
v_gene: TRBV28
d_gene: .

CDR3nt: TGTGCCAGCAGCTTGCGCGAGTCTAACTATGGCTACACCTTC
CDR3aa: CASSLRESNYGYTF
abundance: .
j_gene: TRBJ1-2
v_gene: TRBV5-4
d_gene: .

CDR3nt: TGTGCCAGCAGCCAAGAGGACAGACCCTTAGGAGGCTACACCTTC
CDR3aa: CASSQEDRPLGGYTF
abundance: few
j_gene: TRBJ1-2
v_gene: TRBV3-1/TRBV3-2
d_gene: .

CDR3nt: TGTGCCAGCTCACCACCGAAAGGAAACACCATATATTTT
CDR3aa: CASSPPKGNTIYF
abundance: .
j_gene: TRBJ1-3
v_gene: TRBV18
d_gene: .

CDR3nt: TGTGCCAGCAGTTACTCGATTGGCAGGGGGAACTATGGCTACACCTTC
CDR3aa: CASSYSIGRGNYGYTF
abundance: .
j_gene: TRBJ1-2
v_gene: TRBV6-5
d_gene: TRBD1

CDR3nt: TGCGCCAGCAGCCAATCAAAGCGATCAGGGGGCGGCTACACCTTC
CDR3aa: CASSQSKRSGGGYTF
abundance: .
j_gene: TRBJ1-2
v_gene: TRBV4-1
d_gene: TRBD1

CDR3nt: TGTGCCAGCAGCCAACAGGGATCCGGTGAGCAGTTCTTC
CDR3aa: CASSQQGSGEQFF
abundance: .
j_gene: TRBJ2-1
v_gene: TRBV27
d_gene: .

CDR3nt: TGTGCCATCAGTGGTACAGGGGGTCCCTACGAGCAGTACTTC
CDR3aa: CAISGTGGPYEQYF
abundance: .
j_gene: TRBJ2-7
v_gene: TRBV10-3
d_gene: TRBD1

CDR3nt: TGTGCCAGCAGCCAAGCGGGAGGGGGCACAGATACGCAGTATTTT
CDR3aa: CASSQAGGGTDTQYF
abundance: .
j_gene: TRBJ2-3
v_gene: TRBV4-2
d_gene: TRBD2

CDR3nt: TGTGCCAGCAGTTACTCGGGGGCCAGGAGAGATACGCAGTATTTT
CDR3aa: CASSYSGARRDTQYF
abundance: .
j_gene: TRBJ2-3
v_gene: TRBV6-5
d_gene: .

CDR3nt: TGTGCCACCTTGGCTGGGACCTACAATGAGCAGTTCTTC
CDR3aa: CATLAGTYNEQFF
abundance: .
j_gene: TRBJ2-1
v_gene: TRBV10-3
d_gene: .

CDR3nt: TGTGCCAGCAGTTGGGCCGGCCTGGATACGCAGTATTTT
CDR3aa: CASSWAGLDTQYF
abundance: .
j_gene: TRBJ2-3
v_gene: TRBV6-5
d_gene: .

CDR3nt: TGTGCCAGCAGCTTTGGGGTCCCCTCCTATAATTCACCCCTCCACTTT
CDR3aa: CASSFGVPSYNSPLHF
abundance: once
j_gene: TRBJ1-6
v_gene: TRBV5-4
d_gene: .

CDR3nt: TGTGCCAGCAGTTCCCGGGACTCTTTCCTCTCTGGGGCCAACGTCCTGACTTTC
CDR3aa: CASSSRDSFLSGANVLTF
abundance: .
j_gene: TRBJ2-6
v_gene: TRBV11-3
d_gene: .

CDR3nt: TGTGCCAGCAGTTACTCGGTAGGGGGGCAGAAGTTCTTC
CDR3aa: CASSYSVGGQKFF
abundance: .
j_gene: TRBJ2-1
v_gene: TRBV6-5
d_gene: .

CDR3nt: TGTGCCAGCAGCTCGGAACAGTACAATGAGCAGTTCTTC
CDR3aa: CASSSEQYNEQFF
abundance: .
j_gene: TRBJ2-1
v_gene: TRBV7-2
d_gene: .

CDR3nt: TGTGCCAGCAGAGGGACAGGGGATAGGACTGAAGCTTTCTTT
CDR3aa: CASRGTGDRTEAFF
abundance: .
j_gene: TRBJ1-1
v_gene: TRBV6-5
d_gene: TRBD1

CDR3nt: TGTGCCAGCTCACCACCACAGGCTCATGTTACGGATACGCAGTATTTT
CDR3aa: CASSPPQAHVTDTQYF
abundance: .
j_gene: TRBJ2-3
v_gene: TRBV18
d_gene: .

CDR3nt: TGTGCCAGCAGGACGGTTGGCTACACCTTC
CDR3aa: CASRTVGYTF
abundance: .
j_gene: TRBJ1-2
v_gene: TRBV2
d_gene: .

CDR3nt: TGTGCCAGCAGCCAAGCGGGTAGGGGATTCTATGGCTACACCTTC
CDR3aa: CASSQAGRGFYGYTF
abundance: few
j_gene: TRBJ1-2
v_gene: TRBV3-1/TRBV3-2
d_gene: .

CDR3nt: TGCGCCAGCAGCGCCGGGACAGAGAGCAATCAGCCCCAGCATTTT
CDR3aa: CASSAGTESNQPQHF
abundance: .
j_gene: TRBJ1-5
v_gene: TRBV5-1
d_gene: TRBD1

CDR3nt: TGCAGCGCGGCGGGACACGGGAGTGAAGCTTTCTTT
CDR3aa: CSAAGHGSEAFF
abundance: .
j_gene: TRBJ1-1
v_gene: TRBV29-1
d_gene: .

CDR3nt: TGCGCCAGCAGCCCCCCAGGTCAGCCCCAGCATTTT
CDR3aa: CASSPPGQPQHF
abundance: .
j_gene: TRBJ1-5
v_gene: TRBV5-1
d_gene: .

CDR3nt: TGTGCCAGCAGTTACTCGGACAGGCAAGAGACCCAGTACTTC
CDR3aa: CASSYSDRQETQYF
abundance: .
j_gene: TRBJ2-5
v_gene: TRBV6-5
d_gene: TRBD1

CDR3nt: TGTGCCAGCAGCTTAGTCCCCTACGAGCAGTACTTC
CDR3aa: CASSLVPYEQYF
abundance: few
j_gene: TRBJ2-7
v_gene: TRBV7-9
d_gene: .

CDR3nt: TGTGCCAGCAGTATCTGGACAGGTGATAGCAATCAGCCCCAGCATTTT
CDR3aa: CASSIWTGDSNQPQHF
abundance: .
j_gene: TRBJ1-5
v_gene: TRBV6-2/TRBV6-3
d_gene: TRBD1

CDR3nt: TGTGCCACCTACTTCAGGACGGACTATGGCTACACCTTC
CDR3aa: CATYFRTDYGYTF
abundance: .
j_gene: TRBJ1-2
v_gene: TRBV28
d_gene: .

CDR3nt: TGTGCCTGGAGTGTACAGGGGGACACTGAAGCTTTCTTT
CDR3aa: CAWSVQGDTEAFF
abundance: .
j_gene: TRBJ1-1
v_gene: TRBV30
d_gene: TRBD1